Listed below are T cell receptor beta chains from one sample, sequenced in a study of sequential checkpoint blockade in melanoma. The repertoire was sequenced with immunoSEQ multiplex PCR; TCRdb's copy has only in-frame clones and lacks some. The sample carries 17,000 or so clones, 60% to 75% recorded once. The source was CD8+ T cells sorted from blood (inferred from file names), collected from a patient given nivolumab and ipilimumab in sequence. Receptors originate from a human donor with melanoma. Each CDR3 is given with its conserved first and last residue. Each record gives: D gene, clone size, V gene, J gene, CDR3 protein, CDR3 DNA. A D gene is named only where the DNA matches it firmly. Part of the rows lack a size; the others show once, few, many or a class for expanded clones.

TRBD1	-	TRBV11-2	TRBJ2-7	CASSLGSTGDEQYF	TGTGCCAGCAGCTTGGGTTCAACAGGGGACGAGCAGTACTTC
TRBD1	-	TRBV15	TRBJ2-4	CATSRDSKPDREYF	TGTGCCACCAGCAGAGACTCTAAACCGGACAGGGAGTACTTC
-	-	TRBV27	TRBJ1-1	CASSWGEDSPAFF	TGTGCCAGCAGTTGGGGGGAGGACTCTCCAGCTTTCTTT
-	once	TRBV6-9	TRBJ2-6	CASSIIMPRQSRANVLTF	TGTGCCAGCAGTATCATAATGCCACGACAAAGTCGGGCCAACGTCCTGACTTTC
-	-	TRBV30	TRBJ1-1	CAWRSGTEAFF	TGTGCCTGGAGGTCGGGGACTGAAGCTTTCTTT
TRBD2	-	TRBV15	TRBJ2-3	CATRLAGTDTQYF	TGTGCCACCCGACTAGCGGGGACAGATACGCAGTATTTT
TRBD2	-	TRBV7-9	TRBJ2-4	CASSHIIAGGRDIQYF	TGTGCCAGCAGCCATATTATAGCGGGGGGGCGAGACATTCAGTACTTC
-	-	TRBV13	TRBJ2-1	CASSPDSSNEQFF	TGTGCCAGCAGCCCGGACTCATCCAATGAGCAGTTCTTC
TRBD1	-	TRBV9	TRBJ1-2	CASSGLRDSRDGYTF	TGTGCCAGCAGCGGCCTCCGGGACAGCAGGGATGGCTACACCTTC
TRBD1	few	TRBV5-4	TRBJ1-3	CASSLERGPGNTIYF	TGTGCCAGCAGCTTGGAAAGGGGGCCTGGAAACACCATATATTTT
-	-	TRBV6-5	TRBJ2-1	CASSLSGGFYNEQFF	TGTGCCAGCAGCTTGTCCGGGGGTTTCTACAATGAGCAGTTCTTC
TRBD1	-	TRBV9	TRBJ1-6	CASSVEGTDNSPLHF	TGTGCCAGCAGCGTAGAAGGGACAGATAATTCACCCCTCCACTTT
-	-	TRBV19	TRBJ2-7	CASSWAVQGSYEQYF	TGTGCCAGTAGTTGGGCGGTCCAGGGCTCCTACGAGCAGTACTTC
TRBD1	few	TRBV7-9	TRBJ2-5	CASSYTGTGFQETQYF	TGTGCCAGCAGCTATACCGGGACAGGTTTTCAAGAGACCCAGTACTTC
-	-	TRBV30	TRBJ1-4	CAWNQGSGGATNEKLFF	TGTGCCTGGAACCAAGGGAGTGGTGGGGCAACTAATGAAAAACTGTTTTTT
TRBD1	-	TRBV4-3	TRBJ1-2	CASSQAGTGASGYGYTF	TGCGCCAGCAGCCAAGCCGGGACAGGGGCCTCGGGGTATGGCTACACCTTC
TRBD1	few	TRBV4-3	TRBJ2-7	CASSPQRTGSYEQYF	TGCGCCAGCAGCCCCCAGAGGACAGGCTCCTACGAGCAGTACTTC
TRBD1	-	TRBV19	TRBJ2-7	CASSPGQGIYEQYF	TGTGCCAGTAGTCCCGGACAGGGCATCTACGAGCAGTACTTC
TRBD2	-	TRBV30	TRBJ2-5	CAWQRGPSKEETQYF	TGTGCCTGGCAGCGGGGGCCCAGTAAGGAAGAGACCCAGTACTTC
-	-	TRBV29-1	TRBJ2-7	CSGIQGSDYEQYF	TGCAGCGGAATACAGGGTTCCGACTACGAGCAGTACTTC
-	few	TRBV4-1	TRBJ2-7	CASSQEAAGYEQYF	TGCGCCAGCAGCCAAGAGGCTGCAGGATACGAGCAGTACTTC
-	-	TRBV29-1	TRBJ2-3	CSVETSTGTDTQYF	TGCAGCGTTGAAACTAGTACGGGGACAGATACGCAGTATTTT
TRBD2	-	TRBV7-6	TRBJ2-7	CASSVATSGNEQYF	TGTGCCAGCAGCGTAGCGACTAGCGGGAACGAGCAGTACTTC
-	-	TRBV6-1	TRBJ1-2	CASSLRDLGGYTF	TGTGCCAGCAGTCTTCGGGACTTAGGCGGCTACACCTTC
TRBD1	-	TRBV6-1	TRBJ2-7	CASSEGQGSSYEQYF	TGTGCCAGCAGTGAAGGACAGGGGAGCTCCTACGAGCAGTACTTC
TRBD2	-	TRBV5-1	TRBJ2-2	CASSLAGGPAGELFF	TGCGCCAGCAGCTTAGCGGGGGGGCCGGCCGGGGAGCTGTTTTTT
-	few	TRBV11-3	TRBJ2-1	CASVSSSYNEQFF	TGTGCCAGCGTATCTAGCTCCTACAATGAGCAGTTCTTC
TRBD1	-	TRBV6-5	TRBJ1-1	CASSRQGISAEAFF	TGTGCCAGCAGCAGACAGGGGATTAGCGCTGAAGCTTTCTTT
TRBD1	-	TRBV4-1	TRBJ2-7	CASSQYLQGRNEQYF	TGCGCCAGCAGCCAATATCTACAGGGGAGAAACGAGCAGTACTTC
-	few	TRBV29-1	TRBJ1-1	CSSEEGRGGENTEAFF	TGCAGCTCGGAGGAGGGAAGGGGCGGCGAGAACACTGAAGCTTTCTTT
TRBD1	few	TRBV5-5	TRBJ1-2	CASSQEGGTSGNYGYTF	TGCGCCAGCAGCCAAGAAGGGGGCACCTCGGGGAACTATGGCTACACCTTC
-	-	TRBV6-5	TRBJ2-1	CASSPTSNEQFF	TGTGCCAGCAGCCCGACTAGCAATGAGCAGTTCTTC
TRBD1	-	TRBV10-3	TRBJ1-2	CAISESDRGRGYGYTF	TGTGCCATCAGTGAGTCCGACAGGGGCCGCGGCTATGGCTACACCTTC
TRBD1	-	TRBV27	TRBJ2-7	CASSPYRGENEQYF	TGTGCCAGCAGTCCATACAGGGGGGAGAACGAGCAGTACTTC
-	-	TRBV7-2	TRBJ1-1	CASSFFVRGNTEAFF	TGTGCCAGCAGCTTTTTTGTCCGGGGGAACACTGAAGCTTTCTTT
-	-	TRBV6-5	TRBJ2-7	CASSYQGQAYEQYF	TGTGCCAGCAGTTACCAGGGGCAGGCCTACGAGCAGTACTTC
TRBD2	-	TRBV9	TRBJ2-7	CASSPGTSGSEQYF	TGTGCCAGCAGTCCCGGGACTAGCGGGTCTGAGCAGTACTTC
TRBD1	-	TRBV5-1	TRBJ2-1	CASSLTGQGAIEQFF	TGCGCCAGCAGTTTAACGGGACAGGGGGCGATTGAGCAGTTCTTC
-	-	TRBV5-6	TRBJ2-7	CASSTRYMTRAMDEQYF	TGTGCCAGCAGCACACGATACATGACTAGAGCAATGGACGAGCAGTACTTC
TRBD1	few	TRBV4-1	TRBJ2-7	CASSQRLGQAISYEQYF	TGCGCCAGCAGCCAACGATTGGGACAGGCGATCTCCTACGAGCAGTACTTC
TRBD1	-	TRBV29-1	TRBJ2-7	CSVEQGEYYEQYF	TGCAGCGTTGAACAGGGGGAATACTACGAGCAGTACTTC
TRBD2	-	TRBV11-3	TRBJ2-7	CASSSLTSGGLYEQYF	TGTGCCAGCAGCTCCCTGACTAGCGGGGGCCTCTACGAGCAGTACTTC
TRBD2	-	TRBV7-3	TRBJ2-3	CASSLTPRLAGGPTDTQYF	TGTGCCAGCAGCTTAACGCCCAGACTAGCGGGAGGGCCGACAGATACGCAGTATTTT
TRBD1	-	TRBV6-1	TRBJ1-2	CASSDVTGVSNYGYTF	TGTGCCAGCAGTGACGTGACAGGGGTCTCTAACTATGGCTACACCTTC
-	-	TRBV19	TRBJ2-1	CASSLTGSYNEQFF	TGTGCCAGTAGTTTAACAGGGTCTTACAATGAGCAGTTCTTC
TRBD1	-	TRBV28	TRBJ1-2	CASSLTRGYYGYTF	TGTGCCAGCAGTCTCACCAGGGGGTACTATGGCTACACCTTC
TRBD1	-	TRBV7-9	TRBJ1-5	CASSSDRGVNQPQHF	TGTGCCAGCAGCTCGGACAGGGGAGTGAATCAGCCCCAGCATTTT
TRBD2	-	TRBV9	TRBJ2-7	CASSVGQGGNEQYF	TGTGCCAGCAGCGTCGGGCAGGGAGGGAACGAGCAGTACTTC
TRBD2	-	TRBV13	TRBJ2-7	CASRNGRGGRYEQYF	TGTGCCAGCAGGAATGGACGGGGGGGGCGGTACGAGCAGTACTTC
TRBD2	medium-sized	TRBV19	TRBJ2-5	CASSMGGGPTETQYF	TGTGCCAGTAGTATGGGGGGAGGGCCCACAGAGACCCAGTACTTC
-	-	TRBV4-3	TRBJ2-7	CASSQEQGTYEQYF	TGCGCCAGCAGCCAAGAGCAGGGGACCTACGAGCAGTACTTC
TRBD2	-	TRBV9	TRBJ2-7	CASSVGDGGGYEQYF	TGTGCCAGCAGCGTAGGGGACGGGGGGGGATACGAGCAGTACTTC
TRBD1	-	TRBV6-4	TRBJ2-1	CASSPGTGVLDEQFF	TGTGCCAGCAGTCCCGGGACAGGGGTGCTGGATGAGCAGTTCTTC
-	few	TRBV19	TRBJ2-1	CASSLGGDYNEQFF	TGTGCCAGTAGTCTGGGGGGAGACTACAATGAGCAGTTCTTC
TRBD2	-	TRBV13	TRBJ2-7	CASSSREGQYEQYF	TGTGCCAGCAGCTCGCGGGAGGGCCAGTACGAGCAGTACTTC